The clone carrying this T cell receptor beta chain was observed a handful of times. Method: immunoSEQ multiplex PCR; TCRdb's copy keeps in-frame clones and lacks some. The table records about 15,000 clones, approximately 30% of them present only once. The sample is drawn from a study of graft-versus-host responses after intestinal transplantation. The CDR3 contains 16 residues. V lost 1 base to trimming and J lost 1 base; unmatched junction nucleotides: 6. Germline V gene data show CDR1 as SGHRS and CDR2 as YFSETQ. The chain recombines TRBV5-1 with TRBJ1-1; 8 bases match TRBD1. The sample was alloreactive CD4+ T cells from a mixed lymphocyte reaction culture, taken before intestinal transplant. Subset in this sample: CFSE-low proliferating T cells sorted from approximately 6-day pre-transplant mixed lymphocyte reaction (GvH or HvG direction). This receptor was obtained from a human patient who received an intestinal transplant. CDR3 in DNA: TGCGCCAGCAGCTTGCAGGTCGGGACAGGGAACACTGAAGCTTTCTTT. Translating it yields CASSLQVGTGNTEAFF.